These T cell receptor beta chains were read from a single sample in a study of CD8 T cells in ankylosing spondylitis. From the 5' RACE reads, TCRdb called clonotypes with MiXCR, one entry per CDR3 protein. Altogether 200,000 to 300,000 distinct CDR3 sequences are present, 9.5% to 12% being singletons, with the ten largest covering less than 7.5%. Specimen: blood, either unsorted or a sorted T cell fraction (not recorded which). Receptors were obtained from a male donor with ankylosing spondylitis or in good health (not recorded which). Both conserved end residues are part of each CDR3. A D gene is named only where the DNA matches it firmly. Size values are once, few and many counts, or a class for expanded clones, and some rows have none.

>many|NA|TRBJ2-1|TRBV5-1
CASSLRASRGDNEQFF
TGCGCCAGCAGCTTGCGGGCCAGTCGGGGAGACAATGAGCAGTTCTTC
>NA|NA|TRBJ1-1|TRBV7-6
CASSSGVVAFF
TGTGCCAGCAGCTCTGGGGTGGTAGCTTTCTTT
>NA|NA|TRBJ2-7|TRBV21-1
CASTGTGADEQYF
TGTGCCAGCACGGGGACAGGTGCTGACGAGCAGTACTTC
>many|NA|TRBJ2-3|TRBV20-1
CSGEAPRTDTQYF
TGCAGCGGGGAAGCGCCTCGCACAGATACGCAGTATTTT
>many|NA|TRBJ2-1|TRBV12-3/TRBV12-4
CASSFRGFSGQFF
TGTGCCAGCAGTTTTAGGGGGTTCTCTGGGCAGTTCTTC
>NA|TRBD2|TRBJ2-1|TRBV7-6
CASSLAVRGGYNEQFF
TGTGCCAGCAGCTTAGCAGTGAGGGGAGGGTACAATGAGCAGTTCTTC
>NA|TRBD2|TRBJ2-1|TRBV3-1
CASSPKGGSGGEGNEQFF
TGTGCCAGCAGCCCCAAGGGTGGGTCGGGGGGTGAAGGCAATGAGCAGTTCTTC
>many|NA|TRBJ1-6|TRBV27
CASSATGSPLHF
TGTGCCAGCAGTGCGACAGGTTCACCCCTCCACTTT
>many|TRBD2|TRBJ2-7|TRBV29-1
CSVAGGRVPPYEQYF
TGCAGCGTTGCGGGCGGGAGGGTCCCCCCCTACGAGCAGTACTTC
>many|TRBD1|TRBJ2-5|TRBV9
CASSVPETGGEETQYF
TGTGCCAGCAGCGTACCGGAGACAGGGGGGGAAGAGACCCAGTACTTC
>NA|TRBD1|TRBJ2-1|TRBV5-1
CASSGGQGEFNEQFF
TGCGCCAGCAGCGGGGGACAGGGAGAATTCAATGAGCAGTTCTTC
>many|NA|TRBJ1-6|TRBV5-1
CASSLELGDSPLHF
TGCGCCAGCAGCTTGGAGTTAGGAGATTCACCCCTCCACTTT
>few|NA|TRBJ2-1|TRBV2
CASSDIGNNNEQFF
TGTGCCAGCAGTGATATAGGGAATAACAATGAGCAGTTCTTC
>NA|NA|TRBJ2-6|TRBV27
CASGYSGANVLTF
TGTGCCAGCGGGTACTCTGGGGCCAACGTCCTGACTTTC
>many|TRBD2|TRBJ2-2|TRBV20-1
CSAPKGLAGVSDTGELFF
TGCAGTGCTCCTAAGGGACTAGCGGGAGTGAGCGACACCGGGGAGCTGTTTTTT
>many|TRBD1|TRBJ1-5|TRBV30
CAWSVKTGLMGNQPQHF
TGTGCCTGGAGTGTTAAGACAGGGCTGATGGGCAATCAGCCCCAGCATTTT
>few|NA|TRBJ2-7|TRBV15
CATSRDISYEQYF
TGTGCCACCAGCAGAGACATCTCCTACGAGCAGTACTTC
>NA|NA|TRBJ2-7|TRBV7-8
CASSPMTAVTYEQYF
TGTGCCAGCAGCCCAATGACGGCAGTGACCTACGAGCAGTACTTC
>few|NA|TRBJ1-1|TRBV29-1
CSVPWGGAMNTEAFF
TGCAGCGTTCCCTGGGGGGGCGCGATGAACACTGAAGCTTTCTTT
>many|NA|TRBJ2-7|TRBV6-5
CASSTGSYKQYF
TGTGCCAGCAGCACCGGCTCCTACAAGCAGTACTTC
>many|NA|TRBJ2-1|TRBV5-1
CASNRVGGQYNEQFF
TGCGCCAGCAATAGGGTGGGGGGGCAATACAATGAGCAGTTCTTC
>many|NA|TRBJ2-3|TRBV20-1
CSTLGSGTDTQYF
TGCAGTACTCTCGGCTCAGGGACGGATACGCAGTATTTT
>many|NA|TRBJ1-3|TRBV12-3/TRBV12-4
CASSPSPGNTIYF
TGTGCCAGCAGTCCCTCCCCTGGAAACACCATATATTTT
>many|NA|TRBJ1-5|TRBV7-8
CASSLEGGFNQPQHF
TGTGCCAGCAGCTTAGAGGGAGGATTTAACCAGCCCCAGCATTTT
>NA|TRBD1|TRBJ2-7|TRBV7-9
CASRRDRDGYEQYF
TGTGCCAGCAGGCGGGACAGGGATGGCTACGAGCAGTACTTC
>NA|NA|TRBJ2-5|TRBV11-2
CASSFGRGTQYF
TGTGCCAGCAGCTTCGGACGGGGGACCCAGTACTTC
>many|NA|TRBJ1-1|TRBV5-6
CASSLLEAPPQAFF
TGTGCCAGCAGCTTGTTGGAAGCACCACCCCAAGCTTTCTTT
>many|NA|TRBJ1-1|TRBV7-9
CASSPRGAGNTEAFF
TGTGCCAGCAGCCCTAGGGGCGCGGGGAACACTGAAGCTTTCTTT
>few|NA|TRBJ1-1|TRBV7-9
CASSSSDREGDTEAFF
TGTGCCAGCAGCTCCTCGGACCGTGAGGGGGACACTGAAGCTTTCTTT
>few|TRBD1|TRBJ2-7|TRBV29-1
CSVELGTGGSYEQYF
TGCAGCGTTGAGCTCGGGACAGGGGGCTCCTACGAGCAGTACTTC
>NA|TRBD1|TRBJ1-1|TRBV5-6
CASSFDRGLNTEAFF
TGTGCCAGCAGCTTCGACAGGGGGCTGAACACTGAAGCTTTCTTT
>many|TRBD2|TRBJ2-3|TRBV5-1
CATRLAGATDTQYF
TGCGCCACCCGACTAGCGGGGGCCACAGATACGCAGTATTTT
>many|NA|TRBJ1-1|TRBV7-2
CASSLVGGHTEAFF
TGTGCCAGCAGCTTAGTAGGGGGGCACACTGAAGCTTTCTTT
>few|NA|TRBJ1-5|TRBV28
CASSSTGLQPQHF
TGTGCCAGCAGCTCTACCGGGTTGCAGCCCCAGCATTTT
>many|TRBD2|TRBJ2-7|TRBV20-1
CSARALSSGRASYEQYF
TGCAGTGCTAGAGCCTTATCTAGCGGGAGGGCCTCCTACGAGCAGTACTTC
>many|TRBD1|TRBJ2-7|TRBV5-1
CASSPGTGVYEQYF
TGCGCCAGCAGCCCCGGGACAGGGGTCTACGAGCAGTACTTC
>NA|NA|TRBJ1-6|TRBV6-5
CASSVTRDKSSPLHF
TGTGCCAGCAGTGTCACTCGGGACAAAAGTTCACCCCTCCACTTT